Given below is one T cell receptor (beta chain) in context. What it recognizes is unknown. The sample originates from a study of radiation and T cells in renal cell carcinoma. Turning to the study itself: Nephrectomy followed 15 Gy stereotactic body radiation by 4 weeks. Overall study findings and caveats: In blood, top tumor clones expanded by 2 weeks, shrinking by 4. Without pretreatment biopsies, baseline tumor clonotype presence was undetermined.

Time point described: blood 2 weeks post-SBRT. Noted treatment: 15 Gy SBRT to primary tumor, nephrectomy 4 weeks later. Blood was sampled at baseline, 2 weeks and 4 weeks after SBRT. The CDR3 totals 11 residues. Using immunoSEQ multiplex PCR, the repertoire was profiled, and TCRdb retains in-frame clones only, with some absent. The sample lists about 130,000 clones; roughly four fifths were seen once. The V gene is TRBV21-1, the J gene TRBJ2-1; whether TRBD1, the table's D call, matches the DNA was not checked. TRBV21-1 is shown as a pseudogene. The clonotype was recovered from a man in his fifties with renal cell carcinoma. Sequences were derived from blood, sampled from a patient whose treatment included radiotherapy and nephrectomy. The CDR3 DNA sequence: TGTGCCAGCAGCAGACAATCGGAGCAGTTCTTC. Its protein product is CASSRQSEQFF.